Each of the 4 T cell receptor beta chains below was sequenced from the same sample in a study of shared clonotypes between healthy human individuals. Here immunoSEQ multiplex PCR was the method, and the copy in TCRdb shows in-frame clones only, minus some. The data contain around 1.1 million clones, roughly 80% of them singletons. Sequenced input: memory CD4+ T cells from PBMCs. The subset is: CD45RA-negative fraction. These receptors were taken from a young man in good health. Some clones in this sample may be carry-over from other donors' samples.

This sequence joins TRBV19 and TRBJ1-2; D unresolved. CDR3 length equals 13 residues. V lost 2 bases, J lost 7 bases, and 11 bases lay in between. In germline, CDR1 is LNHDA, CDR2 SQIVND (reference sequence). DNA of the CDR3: TGTGCCAGTAGTATATCGCCCGGGTTTGGCTACACCTTC. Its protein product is CASSISPGFGYTF.

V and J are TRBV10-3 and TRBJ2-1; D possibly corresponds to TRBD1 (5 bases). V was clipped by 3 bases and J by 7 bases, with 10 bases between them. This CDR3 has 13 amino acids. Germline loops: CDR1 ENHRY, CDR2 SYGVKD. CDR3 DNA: TGTGCCATCAGTGAAAGGGGAAGAAATGAGCAGTTCTTC. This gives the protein CAISERGRNEQFF.

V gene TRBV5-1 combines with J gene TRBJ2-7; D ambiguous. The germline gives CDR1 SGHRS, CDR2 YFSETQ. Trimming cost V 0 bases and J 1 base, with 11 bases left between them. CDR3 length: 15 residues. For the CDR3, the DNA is TGCGCCAGCAGCTTGGATGGGCAGGTATCCTACGAGCAGTACTTC. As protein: CASSLDGQVSYEQYF.

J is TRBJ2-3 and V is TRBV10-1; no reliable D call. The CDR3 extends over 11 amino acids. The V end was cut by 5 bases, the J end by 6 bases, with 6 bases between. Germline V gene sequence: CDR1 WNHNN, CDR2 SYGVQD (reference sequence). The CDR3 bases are TGCGCCAGCAGTAACGGGGATACGCAGTATTTT. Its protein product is CASSNGDTQYF.